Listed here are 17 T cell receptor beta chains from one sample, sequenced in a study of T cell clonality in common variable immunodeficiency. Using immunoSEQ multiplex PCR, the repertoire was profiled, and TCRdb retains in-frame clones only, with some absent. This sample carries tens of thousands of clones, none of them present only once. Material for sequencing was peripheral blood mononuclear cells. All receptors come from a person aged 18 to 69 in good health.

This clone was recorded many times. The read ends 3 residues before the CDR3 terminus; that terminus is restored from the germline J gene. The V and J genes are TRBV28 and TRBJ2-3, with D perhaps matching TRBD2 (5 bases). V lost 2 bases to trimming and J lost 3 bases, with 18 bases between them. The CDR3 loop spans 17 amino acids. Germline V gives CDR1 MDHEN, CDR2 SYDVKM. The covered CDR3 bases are TGTGCCAGCAGTTTACCCCCTTGGCCTAGCAGAACAGATACG. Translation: CASSLPPWPSRTDT. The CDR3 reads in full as CASSLPPWPSRTDTQYF.

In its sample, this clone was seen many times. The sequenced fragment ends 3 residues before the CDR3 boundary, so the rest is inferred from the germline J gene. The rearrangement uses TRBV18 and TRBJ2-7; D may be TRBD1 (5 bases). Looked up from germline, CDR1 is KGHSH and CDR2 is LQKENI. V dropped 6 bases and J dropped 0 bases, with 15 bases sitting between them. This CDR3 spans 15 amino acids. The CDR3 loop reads CASSILGQHSYEQYF. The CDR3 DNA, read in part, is TGTGCCAGCTCGATTTTAGGACAACACTCCTACGAG.

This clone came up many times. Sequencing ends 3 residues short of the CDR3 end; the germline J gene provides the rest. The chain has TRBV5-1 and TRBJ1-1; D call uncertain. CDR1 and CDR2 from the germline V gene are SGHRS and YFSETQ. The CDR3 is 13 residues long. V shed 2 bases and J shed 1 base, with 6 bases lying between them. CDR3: CASSFTGNTEAFF. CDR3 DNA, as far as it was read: TGCGCCAGCAGCTTTACGGGGAACACTGAA.

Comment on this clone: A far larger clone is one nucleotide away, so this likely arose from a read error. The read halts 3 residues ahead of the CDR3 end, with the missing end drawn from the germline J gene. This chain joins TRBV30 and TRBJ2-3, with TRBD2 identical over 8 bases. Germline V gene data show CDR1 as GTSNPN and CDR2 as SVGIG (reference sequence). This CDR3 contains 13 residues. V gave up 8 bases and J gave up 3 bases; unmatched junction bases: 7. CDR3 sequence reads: CALSRGVTDTQYF. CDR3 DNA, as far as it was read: TGTGCCCTATCGCGGGGGGTTACAGATACG.

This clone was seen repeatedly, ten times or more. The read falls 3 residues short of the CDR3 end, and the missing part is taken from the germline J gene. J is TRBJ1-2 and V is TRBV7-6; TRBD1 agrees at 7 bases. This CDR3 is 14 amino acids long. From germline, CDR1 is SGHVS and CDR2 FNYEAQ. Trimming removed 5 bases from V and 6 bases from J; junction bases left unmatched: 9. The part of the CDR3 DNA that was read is TGTGCCAGCAGCCCCGACAGGGTCAGAGATGGC. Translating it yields CASSPDRVRDG. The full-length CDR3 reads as CASSPDRVRDGYTF.

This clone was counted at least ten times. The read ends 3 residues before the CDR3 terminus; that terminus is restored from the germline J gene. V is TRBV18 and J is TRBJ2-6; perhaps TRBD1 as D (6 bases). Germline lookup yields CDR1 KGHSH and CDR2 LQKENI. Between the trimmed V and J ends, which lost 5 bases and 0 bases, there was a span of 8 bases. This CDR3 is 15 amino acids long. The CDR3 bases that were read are TGTGCCAGCTCATCGGACAGCTCTGGGGCCAACGTC. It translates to CASSSDSSGANV. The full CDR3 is CASSSDSSGANVLTF.

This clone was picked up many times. The CDR3 bases that were read are TGCAGTGCTAGGTCCGAGCGGGTCTACAATGAG. This gives the protein CSARSERVYNE. In full, the CDR3 is CSARSERVYNEQFF. This chain connects TRBV20-1 to TRBJ2-1, with D possibly TRBD2 on 6 matching bases. The CDR3 end lies 3 residues beyond the end of the read and is filled in from the germline J gene. This CDR3 spans 14 amino acids. The germline V gene encodes CDR1 DFQATT and CDR2 SNEGSKA (reference sequence). Trimming pared 3 bases from V and 3 bases from J, leaving 12 bases between.

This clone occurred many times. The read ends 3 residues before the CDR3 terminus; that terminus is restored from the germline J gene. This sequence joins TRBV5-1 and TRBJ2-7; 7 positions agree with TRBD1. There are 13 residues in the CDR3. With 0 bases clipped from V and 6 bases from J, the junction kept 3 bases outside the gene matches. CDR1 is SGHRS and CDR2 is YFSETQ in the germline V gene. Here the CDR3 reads CASSLEGGSEQYF. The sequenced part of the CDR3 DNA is TGCGCCAGCAGCTTGGAAGGGGGCTCCGAG. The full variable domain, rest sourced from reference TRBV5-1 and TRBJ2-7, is KAGVTQTPRYLIKTRGQQVTLSCSPISGHRSVSWYQQTPGQGLQFLFEYFSETQRNKGNFPGRFSGRQFSNSRSEMNVSTLELGDSALYLCASSLEGGSEQYFGPGTRLTVT.

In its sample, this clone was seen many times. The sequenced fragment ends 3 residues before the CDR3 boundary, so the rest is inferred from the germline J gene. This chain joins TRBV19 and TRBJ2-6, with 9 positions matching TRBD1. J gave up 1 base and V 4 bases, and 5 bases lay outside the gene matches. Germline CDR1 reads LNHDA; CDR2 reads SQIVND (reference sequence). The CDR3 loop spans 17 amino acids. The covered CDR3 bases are TGTGCCAGTAGTAGGGGGACAGGGCTTTCTGGGGCCAACGTC. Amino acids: CASSRGTGLSGANV. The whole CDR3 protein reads CASSRGTGLSGANVLTF.

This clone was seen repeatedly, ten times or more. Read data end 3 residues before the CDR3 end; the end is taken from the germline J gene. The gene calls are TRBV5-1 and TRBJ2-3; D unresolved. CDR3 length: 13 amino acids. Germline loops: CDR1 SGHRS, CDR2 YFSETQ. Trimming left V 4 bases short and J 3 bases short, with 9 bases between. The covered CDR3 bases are TGCGCCAGCAGCCCCCCGACAACAGATACG. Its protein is CASSPPTTDT. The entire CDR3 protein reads CASSPPTTDTQYF.

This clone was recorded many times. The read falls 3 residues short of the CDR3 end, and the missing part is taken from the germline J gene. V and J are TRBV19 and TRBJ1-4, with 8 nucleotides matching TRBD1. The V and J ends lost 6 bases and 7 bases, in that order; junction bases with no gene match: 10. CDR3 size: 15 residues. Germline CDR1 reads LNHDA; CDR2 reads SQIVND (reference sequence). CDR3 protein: CASSTAGGLSEKLFF. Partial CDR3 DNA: TGTGCCAGTAGCACCGCAGGGGGCTTAAGTGAAAAA.

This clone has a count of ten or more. The CDR3 DNA, read in part, is TGCGCCAACCCCCGGGGACTAGCG. Residues: CANPRGLA. The CDR3 reads in full as CANPRGLAAFF. The chain is built from TRBV10-1 and TRBJ1-1; maybe TRBD1 (5 bases). Read sequence stops 3 residues before the CDR3 end, and the germline J gene provides the missing end. This CDR3 region has 11 residues. Per the germline V gene, CDR1 is WNHNN and CDR2 is SYGVQD (reference sequence).

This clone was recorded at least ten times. CDR3 loop: CASSLQIGGLTDTQYF. CDR3 DNA (partial): TGTGCCAGCAGCTTGCAAATTGGAGGGCTCACAGATACG. The chain combines TRBV5-4 with TRBJ2-3, with D perhaps TRBD2 (6 bases). The read comes to an end 3 residues before the CDR3 does, leaving the germline J gene to fill in the end. The ends were cut back, 1 base at V and 2 bases at J, with 14 bases in the middle. Per the germline V gene, CDR1 is SGHNT and CDR2 is YYREEE (reference sequence). This CDR3 has 16 residues. The variable domain in full, with the rest retrieved from reference TRBV5-4 and TRBJ2-3, is ETGVTQSPTHLIKTRGQQVTLRCSSQSGHNTVSWYQQALGQGPQFIFQYYREEENGRGNFPPRFSGLQFPNYSSELNVNALELDDSALYLCASSLQIGGLTDTQYFGPGTRLTVL.

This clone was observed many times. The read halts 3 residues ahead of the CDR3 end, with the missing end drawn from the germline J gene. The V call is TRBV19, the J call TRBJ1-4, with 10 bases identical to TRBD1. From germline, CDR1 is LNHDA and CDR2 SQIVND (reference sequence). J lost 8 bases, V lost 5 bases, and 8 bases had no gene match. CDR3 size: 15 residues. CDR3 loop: CASSGSGTGAEKLFF. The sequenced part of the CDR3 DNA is TGTGCCAGTAGTGGTTCCGGGACAGGGGCCGAAAAA.

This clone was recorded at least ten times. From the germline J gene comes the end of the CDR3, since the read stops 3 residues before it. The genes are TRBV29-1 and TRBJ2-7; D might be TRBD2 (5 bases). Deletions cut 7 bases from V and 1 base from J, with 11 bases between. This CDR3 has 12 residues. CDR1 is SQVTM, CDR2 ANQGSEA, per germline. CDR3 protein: CSAEGLSYEQYF. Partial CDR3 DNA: TGCAGCGCGGAAGGACTTTCCTACGAG.

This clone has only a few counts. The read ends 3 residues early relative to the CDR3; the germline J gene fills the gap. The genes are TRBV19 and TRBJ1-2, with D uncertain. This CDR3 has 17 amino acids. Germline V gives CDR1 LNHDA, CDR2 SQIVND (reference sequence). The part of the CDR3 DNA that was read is TGTGCCAGTAGTATTCTGCCCATAGCGGTACCCACAGATACC. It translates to CASSILPIAVPTDT. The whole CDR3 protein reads CASSILPIAVPTDTYTF.

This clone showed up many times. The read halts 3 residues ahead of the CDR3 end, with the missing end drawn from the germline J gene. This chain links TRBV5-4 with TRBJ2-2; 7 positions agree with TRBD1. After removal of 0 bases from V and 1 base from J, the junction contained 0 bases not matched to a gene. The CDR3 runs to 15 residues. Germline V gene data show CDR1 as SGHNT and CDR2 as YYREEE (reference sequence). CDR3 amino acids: CASSLGQGNTGELFF. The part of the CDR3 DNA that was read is TGTGCCAGCAGCTTGGGACAGGGGAACACCGGGGAG.